These 3 T cell receptor beta chains originate from one sample sequenced in a study of OX40 agonist ivuxolimab in advanced cancers. Some clones are missing from TCRdb's copy, which holds only in-frame ones; the method was immunoSEQ multiplex PCR. The table records roughly 80,000 clones, around 80% of them present only once. This specimen was CD4+ or CD8+ T cells sorted from blood, taken in a trial of the OX40 agonist ivuxolimab. All receptors come from an adult with an advanced solid tumor such as melanoma, head and neck, liver or kidney cancer.

The chain has TRBV5-1 and TRBJ2-5, with 10 nucleotides matching TRBD2. The end of the DNA fits TRBJ2-7 better, so the J call may be wrong. The CDR3 covers 15 residues. Per germline, CDR1 SGHRS and CDR2 YFSETQ. The CDR3 region is CASSSLGTSEDEQYF. The CDR3 DNA reads as TGCGCCAGCAGCTCCCTCGGGACTAGCGAAGACGAGCAGTACTTC.

The chain couples TRBV18 to TRBJ2-3; maybe TRBD1 (6 bases). Per the germline V gene, CDR1 is KGHSH and CDR2 is LQKENI. The CDR3 is 14 amino acids. V gave up 3 bases and J gave up 0 bases, with 7 bases separating them. This CDR3 is CASSPGQSTDTQYF. The CDR3 bases are TGTGCCAGCTCACCTGGACAGAGCACAGATACGCAGTATTTT.

The chain combines TRBV9 with TRBJ2-7, with TRBD2 matching 7 bases. This CDR3 has 15 amino acids. With 0 bases clipped from V and 2 bases from J, the junction kept 5 bases outside the gene matches. Germline V lookup: CDR1 SGDLS, CDR2 YYNGEE. The CDR3 is CASSVETGGAYEQYF. The CDR3 DNA reads as TGTGCCAGCAGCGTAGAAACGGGAGGCGCCTACGAGCAGTACTTC.